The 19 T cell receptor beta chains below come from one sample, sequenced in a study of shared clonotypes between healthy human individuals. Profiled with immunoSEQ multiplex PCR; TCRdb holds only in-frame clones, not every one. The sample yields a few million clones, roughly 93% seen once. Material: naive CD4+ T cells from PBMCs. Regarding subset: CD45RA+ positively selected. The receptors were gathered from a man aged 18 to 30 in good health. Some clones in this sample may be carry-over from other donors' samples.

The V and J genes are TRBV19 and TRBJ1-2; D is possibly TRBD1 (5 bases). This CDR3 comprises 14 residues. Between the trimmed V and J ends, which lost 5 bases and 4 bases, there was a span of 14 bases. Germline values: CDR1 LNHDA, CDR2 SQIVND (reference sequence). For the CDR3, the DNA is TGTGCCAGTAGTGTTCGTTTGAGGGGCTATGGCTACACCTTC. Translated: CASSVRLRGYGYTF.

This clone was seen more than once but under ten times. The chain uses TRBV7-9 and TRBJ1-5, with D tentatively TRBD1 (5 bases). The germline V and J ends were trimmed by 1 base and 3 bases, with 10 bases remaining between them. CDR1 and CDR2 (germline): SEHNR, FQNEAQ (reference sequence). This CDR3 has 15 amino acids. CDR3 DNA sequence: TGTGCCAGCAGCTTAGGGGGACTGACCAATCAGCCCCAGCATTTT. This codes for CASSLGGLTNQPQHF.

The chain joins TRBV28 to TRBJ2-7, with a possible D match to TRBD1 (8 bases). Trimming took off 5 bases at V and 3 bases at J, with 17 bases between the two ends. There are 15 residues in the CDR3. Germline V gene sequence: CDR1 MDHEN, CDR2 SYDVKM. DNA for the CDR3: TGTGCCAGCAGTAAACAGGGGGGGCAACTCTACGAGCAGTACTTC. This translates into CASSKQGGQLYEQYF.

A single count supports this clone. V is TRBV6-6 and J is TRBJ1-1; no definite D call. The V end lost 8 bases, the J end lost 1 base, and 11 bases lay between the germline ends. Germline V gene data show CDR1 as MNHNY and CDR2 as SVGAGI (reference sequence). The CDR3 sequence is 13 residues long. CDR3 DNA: TGTGCCAGCGGAACCTTCCAGAACACTGAAGCTTTCTTT. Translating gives CASGTFQNTEAFF.

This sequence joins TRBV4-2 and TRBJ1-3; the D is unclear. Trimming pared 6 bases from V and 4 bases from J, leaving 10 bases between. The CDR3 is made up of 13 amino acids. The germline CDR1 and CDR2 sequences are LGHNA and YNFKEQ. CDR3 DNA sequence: TGTGCCAGCAGGCAGGCCGAGGGAAACACCATATATTTT. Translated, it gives CASRQAEGNTIYF.

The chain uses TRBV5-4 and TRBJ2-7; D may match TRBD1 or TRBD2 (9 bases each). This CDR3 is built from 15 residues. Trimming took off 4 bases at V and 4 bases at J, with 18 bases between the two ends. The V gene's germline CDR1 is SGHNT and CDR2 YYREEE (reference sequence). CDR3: CASSSGGTGLYEQYF. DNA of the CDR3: TGTGCCAGCAGCAGCGGGGGGACAGGGTTATACGAGCAGTACTTC. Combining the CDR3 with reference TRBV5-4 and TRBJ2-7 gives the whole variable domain ETGVTQSPTHLIKTRGQQVTLRCSSQSGHNTVSWYQQALGQGPQFIFQYYREEENGRGNFPPRFSGLQFPNYSSELNVNALELDDSALYLCASSSGGTGLYEQYFGPGTRLTVT.

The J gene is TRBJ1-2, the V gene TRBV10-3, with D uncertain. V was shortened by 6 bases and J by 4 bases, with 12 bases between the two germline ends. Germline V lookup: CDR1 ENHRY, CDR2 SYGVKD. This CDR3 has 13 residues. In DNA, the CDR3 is TGTGCCATCAGCCCCCGGGCGGCCTATGGCTACACCTTC. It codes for CAISPRAAYGYTF.

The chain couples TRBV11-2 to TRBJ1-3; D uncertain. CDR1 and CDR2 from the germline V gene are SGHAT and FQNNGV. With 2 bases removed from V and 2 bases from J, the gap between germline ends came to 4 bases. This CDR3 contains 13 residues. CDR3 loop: CASSLTAGNTIYF. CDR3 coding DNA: TGTGCCAGCAGCTTAACAGCTGGAAACACCATATATTTT.

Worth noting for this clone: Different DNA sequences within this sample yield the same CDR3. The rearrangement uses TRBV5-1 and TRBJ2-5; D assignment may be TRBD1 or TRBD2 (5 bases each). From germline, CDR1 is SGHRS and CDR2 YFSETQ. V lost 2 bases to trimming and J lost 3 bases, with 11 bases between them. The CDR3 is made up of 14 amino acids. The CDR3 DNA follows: TGCGCCAGCAGCTTCCAGGGAGCCGAAGAGACCCAGTACTTC. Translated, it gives CASSFQGAEETQYF.

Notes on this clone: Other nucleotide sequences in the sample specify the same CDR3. The CDR3 loop is CSARTGDQPQHF. The CDR3 nucleotides are TGCAGCGCCCGGACAGGGGACCAGCCCCAGCATTTT. The V and J genes are TRBV29-1 and TRBJ1-5; 9 nucleotides agree with TRBD1. The V segment lost 7 bases and the J segment 7 bases; nucleotides outside the gene matches: 5. The CDR3 is 12 amino acids. CDR1 and CDR2 (germline): SQVTM, ANQGSEA.

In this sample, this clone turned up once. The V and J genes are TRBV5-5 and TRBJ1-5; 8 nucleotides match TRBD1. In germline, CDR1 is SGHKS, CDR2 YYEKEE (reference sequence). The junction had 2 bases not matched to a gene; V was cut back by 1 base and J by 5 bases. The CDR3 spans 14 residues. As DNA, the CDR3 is TGTGCCAGCAGCTTGTCAGGGGGCGATCAGCCCCAGCATTTT. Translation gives CASSLSGGDQPQHF.

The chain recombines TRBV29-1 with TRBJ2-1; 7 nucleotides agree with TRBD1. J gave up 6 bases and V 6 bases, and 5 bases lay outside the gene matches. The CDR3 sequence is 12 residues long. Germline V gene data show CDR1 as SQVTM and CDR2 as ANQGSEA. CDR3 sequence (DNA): TGCAGCGTGAAAAACAGGGGCAATGAGCAGTTCTTC. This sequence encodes CSVKNRGNEQFF.

CDR3 DNA sequence: TGCGCCAGCAGTCGACAGGGGGCAGGGGACACTGAAGCTTTCTTT. It specifies CASSRQGAGDTEAFF. J is TRBJ1-1 and V is TRBV5-1, with 10 bases aligning to TRBD1. V lost 5 bases and J lost 3; bases outside the gene matches: 7. The CDR3 runs to 15 residues. Germline V gene sequence: CDR1 SGHRS, CDR2 YFSETQ.

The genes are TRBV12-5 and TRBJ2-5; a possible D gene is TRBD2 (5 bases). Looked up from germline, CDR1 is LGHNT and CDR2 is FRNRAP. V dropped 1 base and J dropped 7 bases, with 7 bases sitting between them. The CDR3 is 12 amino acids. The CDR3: CASGLAAGTQYF. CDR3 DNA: TGTGCTAGTGGTTTGGCTGCGGGGACCCAGTACTTC. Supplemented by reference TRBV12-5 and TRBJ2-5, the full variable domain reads DARVTQTPRHKVTEMGQEVTMRCQPILGHNTVFWYRQTMMQGLELLAYFRNRAPLDDSGMPKDRFSAEMPDATLATLKIQPSEPRDSAVYFCASGLAAGTQYFGPGTRLLVL.

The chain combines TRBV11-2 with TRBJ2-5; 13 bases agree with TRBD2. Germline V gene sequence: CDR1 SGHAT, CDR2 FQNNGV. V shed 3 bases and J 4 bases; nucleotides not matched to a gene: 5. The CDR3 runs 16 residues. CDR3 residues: CASSFMGLAGSETQYF. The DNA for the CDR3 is TGTGCCAGCAGCTTTATGGGACTAGCGGGATCAGAGACCCAGTACTTC. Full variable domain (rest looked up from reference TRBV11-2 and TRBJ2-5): EAGVAQSPRYKIIEKRQSVAFWCNPISGHATLYWYQQILGQGPKLLIQFQNNGVVDDSQLPKDRFSAERLKGVDSTLKIQPAKLEDSAVYLCASSFMGLAGSETQYFGPGTRLLVL.

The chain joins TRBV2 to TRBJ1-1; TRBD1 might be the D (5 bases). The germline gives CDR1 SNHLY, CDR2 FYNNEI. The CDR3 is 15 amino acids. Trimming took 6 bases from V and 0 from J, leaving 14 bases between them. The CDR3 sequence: CASSYTGLMNTEAFF. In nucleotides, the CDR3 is TGTGCCAGCAGCTACACGGGACTGATGAACACTGAAGCTTTCTTT.

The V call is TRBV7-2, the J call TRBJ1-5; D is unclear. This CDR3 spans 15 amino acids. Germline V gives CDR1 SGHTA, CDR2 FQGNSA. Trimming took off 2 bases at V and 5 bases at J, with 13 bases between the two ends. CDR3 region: CASSLTLAAYQPQHF. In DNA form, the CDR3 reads TGTGCCAGCAGCTTAACCCTCGCAGCCTATCAGCCCCAGCATTTT.

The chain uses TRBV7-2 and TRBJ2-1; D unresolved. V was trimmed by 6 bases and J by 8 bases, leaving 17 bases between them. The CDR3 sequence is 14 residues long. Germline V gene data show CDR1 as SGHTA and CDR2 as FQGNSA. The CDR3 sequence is CASSLRAAKDEQFF. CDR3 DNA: TGTGCCAGCAGTTTACGTGCTGCGAAAGATGAGCAGTTCTTC.

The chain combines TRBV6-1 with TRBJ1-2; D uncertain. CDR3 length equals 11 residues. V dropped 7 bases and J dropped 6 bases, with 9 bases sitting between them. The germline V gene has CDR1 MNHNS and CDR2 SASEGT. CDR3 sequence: CASINSNGYTF. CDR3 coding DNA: TGTGCCAGCATTAACAGTAATGGCTACACCTTC.